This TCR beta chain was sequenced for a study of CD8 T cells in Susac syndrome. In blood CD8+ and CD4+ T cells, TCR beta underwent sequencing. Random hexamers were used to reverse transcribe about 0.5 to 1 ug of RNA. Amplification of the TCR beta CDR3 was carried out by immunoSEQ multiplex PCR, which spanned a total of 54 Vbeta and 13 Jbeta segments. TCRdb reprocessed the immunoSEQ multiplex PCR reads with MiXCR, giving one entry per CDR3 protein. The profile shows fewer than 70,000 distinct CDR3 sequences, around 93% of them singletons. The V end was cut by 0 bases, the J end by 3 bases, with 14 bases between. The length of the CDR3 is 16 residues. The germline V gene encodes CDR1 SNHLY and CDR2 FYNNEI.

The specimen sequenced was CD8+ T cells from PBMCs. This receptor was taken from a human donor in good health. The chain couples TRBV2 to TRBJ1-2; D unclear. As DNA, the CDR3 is TGTGCCAGCAGTGAAGCGTGGCAGAGGGTGGACTATGGCTACACCTTC. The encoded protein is CASSEAWQRVDYGYTF. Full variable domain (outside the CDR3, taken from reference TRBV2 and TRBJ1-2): EPEVTQTPSHQVTQMGQEVILRCVPISNHLYFYWYRQILGQKVEFLVSFYNNEISEKSEIFDDQFSVERPDGSNFTLKIRSTKLEDSAMYFCASSEAWQRVDYGYTFGSGTRLTVV.